This entry concerns a single TCR beta chain. What it binds is not known. Generated by immunoSEQ multiplex PCR, the TCRdb table keeps only in-frame clones and is missing some. The data hold roughly 300,000 clones, with 60% to 80% observed a single time. This specimen belongs to a study of cytotoxic CD8 clonotypes in ibrutinib-treated CLL. Overall study: The study recorded mean values of 255,043 productive templates and approximately 94,000 productive rearrangements per sample. General study points: Contraction or stability on treatment characterized the public clonotypes, which were uncommon.

Germline-derived CDR1 and CDR2 are MNHEY and SMNVEV (reference sequence). This CDR3 contains 16 residues. V lost 5 bases and J lost 4, with 18 bases in between. The sample here was PBMCs, taken at disease progression, from a patient treated with ibrutinib. The origin of this receptor is a human donor with chronic lymphocytic leukemia. The chain uses TRBV27 and TRBJ1-3, with a tentative D call TRBD1 (5 bases). The CDR3 protein is CASSATGTTRGNTIYF. The CDR3 DNA follows: TGTGCCAGCAGTGCCACCGGGACGACCAGGGGAAACACCATATATTTT.